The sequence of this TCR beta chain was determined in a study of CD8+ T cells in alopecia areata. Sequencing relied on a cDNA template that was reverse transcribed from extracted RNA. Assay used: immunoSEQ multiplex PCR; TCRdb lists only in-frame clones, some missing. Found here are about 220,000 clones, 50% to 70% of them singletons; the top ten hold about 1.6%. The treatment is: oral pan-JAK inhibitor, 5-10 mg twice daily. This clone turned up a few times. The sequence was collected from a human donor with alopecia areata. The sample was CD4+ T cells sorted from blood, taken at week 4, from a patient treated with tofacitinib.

The CDR3 nucleotides are TGCGCCAGCAGCCAAGAAGGATATAATGGCTACACCTTC. Encoded protein: CASSQEGYNGYTF. V usage is TRBV4-3 and J usage is TRBJ1-2; no clear D. With 0 bases removed from V and 6 bases from J, the gap between germline ends came to 8 bases. This CDR3 is 13 amino acids long. CDR1 and CDR2 (germline): LGHNA, YSLEER.